The 8 T cell receptor beta chains given below trace back to one sample, sequenced in a study of CD8+ T cells in alopecia areata. Treatment reported: oral pan-JAK inhibitor, 5-10 mg twice daily. Following RNA extraction, reverse transcription yielded cDNA that acted as the sequencing template. Generated by immunoSEQ multiplex PCR, the TCRdb table keeps only in-frame clones and is missing some. The table includes about 190,000 clones, 45% to 75% detected once. Sequencing was performed on CD4+ T cells sorted from blood, taken at week 4, from a patient treated with tofacitinib. All receptors come from a human donor with alopecia areata.

The chain employs TRBV2 and TRBJ2-1, with unresolved D. This CDR3 comprises 12 residues. Looked up from germline, CDR1 is SNHLY and CDR2 is FYNNEI. The V gene lost 6 bases and the J gene lost 9 bases, with 12 bases spanning the gap. CDR3 nucleotide sequence: TGTGCCAGCAGCGTACTCCTCGGTGAGCAGTTCTTC. Its translation: CASSVLLGEQFF.

The chain links TRBV9 to TRBJ2-3; D is perhaps TRBD1 or TRBD2 (7 bases each). The germline V gene encodes CDR1 SGDLS and CDR2 YYNGEE. Trimming removed 7 bases at V and 7 bases at J, with 16 bases between. The CDR3 has 13 amino acids. The CDR3 bases are TGTGCCAGCGACAGGGAGGGTTTAAATACGCAGTATTTT. It is translated as CASDREGLNTQYF.

The gene calls are TRBV5-1 and TRBJ2-3; D call uncertain. V lost 0 bases to trimming and J lost 6 bases, with 11 bases between them. The length of the CDR3 is 14 residues. CDR1 and CDR2 (germline): SGHRS, YFSETQ. CDR3: CASSLVVGSDTQYF. In DNA form, the CDR3 reads TGCGCCAGCAGCTTGGTGGTCGGAAGTGATACGCAGTATTTT.

This chain joins TRBV9 and TRBJ2-7, with D unclear. Germline-derived CDR1 and CDR2 are SGDLS and YYNGEE. The germline V and J ends were trimmed by 4 bases and 7 bases, with 18 bases remaining between them. The CDR3 has 14 residues. The CDR3 protein is CASSPGRAFREQYF. In nucleotides, the CDR3 is TGTGCCAGCAGCCCAGGACGGGCCTTTCGGGAGCAGTACTTC.

V usage is TRBV28 and J usage is TRBJ2-1; 11 bases line up with TRBD2. The ends lost 1 base at V and 9 bases at J; junction bases unmatched: 8. The germline CDR1 and CDR2 sequences are MDHEN and SYDVKM. The CDR3 consists of 16 residues. The CDR3 DNA follows: TGTGCCAGCAGTTTATCTGCTAGCGGGAGGATGCGTGAGCAGTTCTTC. Translation: CASSLSASGRMREQFF. Full variable domain (remainder filled in from reference TRBV28 and TRBJ2-1): DVKVTQSSRYLVKRTGEKVFLECVQDMDHENMFWYRQDPGLGLRLIYFSYDVKMKEKGDIPEGYSVSREKKERFSLILESASTNQTSMYLCASSLSASGRMREQFFGPGTRLTVL.

J is TRBJ1-2 and V is TRBV7-9; D not certain. V was clipped by 8 bases and J by 4 bases, with 8 bases between them. This CDR3 has 11 amino acids. Germline CDR1 and CDR2: SEHNR and FQNEAQ (reference sequence). The CDR3 region is CASGWSYGYTF. The CDR3 nucleotides are TGTGCCAGCGGTTGGAGCTATGGCTACACCTTC.

V and J are TRBV19 and TRBJ2-1, with 8 bases that match TRBD1. Germline V gene sequence: CDR1 LNHDA, CDR2 SQIVND (reference sequence). V trimming: 7 bases; J trimming: 2 bases; junction bases outside the gene matches: 7. The CDR3 loop spans 15 amino acids. CDR3 amino acids: CASIPGQGTYNEQFF. The CDR3 DNA sequence: TGTGCCAGTATCCCAGGACAGGGAACCTACAATGAGCAGTTCTTC.

In this sample, this clone turned up many times. The V and J genes are TRBV2 and TRBJ2-7; 8 bases match TRBD2. Germline CDR1 is SNHLY and CDR2 is FYNNEI. The CDR3 has 13 amino acids. With V trimmed by 5 bases and J by 3 bases, 3 bases remained unmatched. This CDR3 is CASSSGRSYEQYF. As DNA, the CDR3 is TGTGCCAGCAGTAGCGGGAGAAGCTACGAGCAGTACTTC.